The 18 T cell receptor beta chains presented below share a single source sample, sequenced in a study of PD-1 blockade in classical Hodgkin lymphoma. The assay was immunoSEQ multiplex PCR, and TCRdb's table has in-frame clones only and misses some. The sample includes approximately 98,000 clones, 80% to 90% of them seen just once. No patient escaped relapse after autologous stem cell transplantation, and brentuximab vedotin exposure varied. The material sequenced was peripheral blood mononuclear cells (PBMCs), taken before the second cycle of nivolumab. These receptors came from a human donor with classical Hodgkin lymphoma.

The V call is TRBV10-3, the J call TRBJ2-5, with no clear D. The V gene's germline CDR1 is ENHRY and CDR2 SYGVKD. V was trimmed by 3 bases and J by 4 bases, leaving 9 bases between them. The CDR3 is 13 amino acids. CDR3: CAISDGLLETQYF. CDR3 coding DNA: TGTGCCATCAGTGATGGGCTTCTAGAGACCCAGTACTTC.

The chain uses TRBV7-9 and TRBJ1-1; D is ambiguous. The CDR3 is 13 amino acids. The germline V and J ends were trimmed by 2 bases and 4 bases, with 8 bases remaining between them. The germline V gene has CDR1 SEHNR and CDR2 FQNEAQ (reference sequence). CDR3 sequence: CASSLRKGTEAFF. The CDR3 DNA follows: TGTGCCAGCAGCTTACGAAAGGGCACTGAAGCTTTCTTT.

This clone turned up a few times. The V and J genes are TRBV25-1 and TRBJ2-2; D is uncertain. The V end lost 2 bases, the J end lost 7 bases, and 2 bases lay between the germline ends. The germline CDR1 and CDR2 sequences are MGHDK and SYGVNS. This CDR3 has 11 residues. The CDR3 region is CASSESGELFF. CDR3 nucleotides: TGTGCCAGCAGTGAAAGCGGGGAGCTGTTTTTT.

The rearrangement uses TRBV6-5 and TRBJ1-1, with 8 bases lining up with TRBD1. The CDR3 spans 13 residues. Germline CDR1 MNHEY, CDR2 SVGAGI. The V and J ends lost 6 bases and 3 bases, in that order; junction bases with no gene match: 3. The CDR3 spells CASRTGGYTEAFF. CDR3 nucleotide sequence: TGTGCCAGCAGAACAGGGGGGTACACTGAAGCTTTCTTT.

J is TRBJ1-2 and V is TRBV7-2, with 8 bases fitting TRBD1. Germline V gives CDR1 SGHTA, CDR2 FQGNSA. The CDR3 covers 15 residues. V shed 2 bases, J shed 4 bases, and the junction held 6 bases outside the gene matches. The CDR3 coding sequence is TGTGCCAGCAGCTTAACCCCGGACAGGGCCTATGGCTACACCTTC. Protein sequence: CASSLTPDRAYGYTF.

This clone was detected a few times. The rearrangement joins TRBV28 to TRBJ2-5; 15 bases align to TRBD2. The ends lost 4 bases at V and 1 base at J; junction bases unmatched: 7. This CDR3 is built from 18 residues. Germline lookup yields CDR1 MDHEN and CDR2 SYDVKM. CDR3 DNA sequence: TGTGCCAGCAGTTCGGGGACTAGCGGGAGGTGGACCCAAGAGACCCAGTACTTC. This encodes CASSSGTSGRWTQETQYF.

The rearrangement joins TRBV4-1 to TRBJ1-4; 9 bases are shared with TRBD1. V lost 0 bases and J lost 5; bases outside the gene matches: 4. Germline V gives CDR1 MGHRA, CDR2 YSYEKL. The CDR3 sequence is 16 residues long. The CDR3 region is CASSQEGGTGNEKLFF. The CDR3 nucleotides read TGCGCCAGCAGCCAAGAAGGGGGGACAGGGAATGAAAAACTGTTTTTT.

V is TRBV5-4 and J is TRBJ2-3; no reliable D call. The CDR3 is 13 amino acids. CDR1 is SGHNT, CDR2 YYREEE, per germline (reference sequence). Trimming pared 0 bases from V and 4 bases from J, leaving 6 bases between. The CDR3 loop reads CASSLGWADTQYF. CDR3 nucleotides: TGTGCCAGCAGCTTGGGTTGGGCAGATACGCAGTATTTT.

The count of this clone is one. The V gene is TRBV30, the J gene TRBJ1-6; D not resolved. Trimming took off 3 bases at V and 6 bases at J, with 15 bases between the two ends. This CDR3 has 15 residues. From germline, CDR1 is GTSNPN and CDR2 SVGIG (reference sequence). CDR3 DNA sequence: TGTGCCTGGAGGGGGTCCCGGGCGAGTAATTCACCCCTCCACTTT. It encodes CAWRGSRASNSPLHF.

The chain employs TRBV28 and TRBJ2-6; TRBD2 is a possible D gene (6 bases). The germline V gene encodes CDR1 MDHEN and CDR2 SYDVKM. This CDR3 has 18 amino acids. V shed 2 bases and J shed 3 bases, with 17 bases lying between them. DNA for the CDR3: TGTGCCAGCAGTTTAAATCATGGAGGGTTTGGTGGGGCCAACGTCCTGACTTTC. It is translated as CASSLNHGGFGGANVLTF.

The rearrangement joins TRBV7-9 to TRBJ1-2, with D possibly TRBD1 on 5 matching bases. Germline loops: CDR1 SEHNR, CDR2 FQNEAQ (reference sequence). The CDR3 has 15 residues. V was pared by 1 base and J by 4 bases, with 13 bases between. The CDR3 nucleotides read TGTGCCAGCAGCTTAGATACGGGGCTTCGCTATGGCTACACCTTC. Amino acids: CASSLDTGLRYGYTF. Full variable domain (rest looked up from reference TRBV7-9 and TRBJ1-2): DTGVSQNPRHKITKRGQNVTFRCDPISEHNRLYWYRQTLGQGPEFLTYFQNEAQLEKSRLLSDRFSAERPKGSFSTLEIQRTEQGDSAMYLCASSLDTGLRYGYTFGSGTRLTVV.

The chain combines TRBV27 with TRBJ2-7; D unclear. CDR1 is MNHEY and CDR2 is SMNVEV in the germline V gene (reference sequence). The CDR3 has 15 residues. The V and J ends lost 0 bases and 7 bases respectively, with 16 bases between them. The CDR3 is CASSLSRQAKGEQYF. Here the CDR3 DNA reads TGTGCCAGCAGTTTATCGAGGCAGGCAAAAGGGGAGCAGTACTTC.

The chain couples TRBV6-1 to TRBJ1-2; D call uncertain. The CDR3 has 13 amino acids. V lost 10 bases to trimming and J lost 5 bases, with 17 bases between them. Germline CDR1 reads MNHNS; CDR2 reads SASEGT. The chain's CDR3 is CAIKDLLTYGYTF. CDR3 DNA sequence: TGTGCCATCAAGGACCTCCTTACTTATGGCTACACCTTC.

This chain links TRBV30 with TRBJ2-7; 7 bases agree with TRBD1. J lost 0 bases, V lost 3 bases, and 11 bases had no gene match. CDR3 length: 16 amino acids. Germline V lookup: CDR1 GTSNPN, CDR2 SVGIG (reference sequence). The CDR3 DNA reads as TGTGCCTGGAGCAAGGGTTTGGGACAGCTCTCCTACGAGCAGTACTTC. Residues: CAWSKGLGQLSYEQYF.

The J gene is TRBJ2-4, the V gene TRBV6-5, with 7 bases identical to TRBD1. Germline CDR1 MNHEY, CDR2 SVGAGI. The V gene end was trimmed by 2 bases and the J gene end by 5 bases; junction bases not matched to a gene: 3. This CDR3 comprises 14 residues. In nucleotides, the CDR3 is TGTGCCAGCAGTTACCGGGACAGCCAAAACATTCAGTACTTC. Protein product: CASSYRDSQNIQYF.

The rearrangement uses TRBV6-5 and TRBJ2-7; D possibly corresponds to TRBD1 (7 bases). V dropped 5 bases and J dropped 4 bases, with 12 bases sitting between them. The V gene's germline CDR1 is MNHEY and CDR2 SVGAGI. The CDR3 covers 13 residues. CDR3 sequence reads: CASSQGGAYEQYF. CDR3 DNA: TGTGCCAGCAGTCAGGGGGGAGCATACGAGCAGTACTTC.

This chain links TRBV30 with TRBJ1-6; no reliable D call. Trimming shortened V by 0 bases and J by 7 bases, and 13 bases separated the two germline ends. Germline CDR1 is GTSNPN and CDR2 is SVGIG (reference sequence). The CDR3 has 15 residues. The DNA for the CDR3 is TGTGCCTGGAGTGTTCAACACCTGAGCAATTCACCCCTCCACTTT. Its protein is CAWSVQHLSNSPLHF.

V and J are TRBV19 and TRBJ1-2; D ambiguous. Trimming cost V 3 bases and J 5 bases, with 7 bases left between them. The CDR3 has 12 amino acids. CDR1 LNHDA and CDR2 SQIVND come from the germline V gene (reference sequence). CDR3 nucleotides: TGTGCCAGTAGTATGAGCGGATATGGCTACACCTTC. Translation: CASSMSGYGYTF.